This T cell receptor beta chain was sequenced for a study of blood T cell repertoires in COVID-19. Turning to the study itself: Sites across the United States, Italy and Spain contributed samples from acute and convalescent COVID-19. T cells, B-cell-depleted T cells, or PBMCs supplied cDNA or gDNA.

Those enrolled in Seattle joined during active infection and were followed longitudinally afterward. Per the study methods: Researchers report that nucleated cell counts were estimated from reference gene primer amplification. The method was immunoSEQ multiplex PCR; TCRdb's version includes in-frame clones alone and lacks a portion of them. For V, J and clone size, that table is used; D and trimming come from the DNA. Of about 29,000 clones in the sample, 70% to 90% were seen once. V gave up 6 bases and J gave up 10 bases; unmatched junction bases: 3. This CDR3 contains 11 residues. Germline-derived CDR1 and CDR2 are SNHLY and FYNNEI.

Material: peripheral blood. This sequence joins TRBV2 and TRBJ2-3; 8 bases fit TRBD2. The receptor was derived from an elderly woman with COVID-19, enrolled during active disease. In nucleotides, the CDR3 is TGTGCCAGCAGGCGGGAGGATGCGCAGTATTTT. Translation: CASRREDAQYF.